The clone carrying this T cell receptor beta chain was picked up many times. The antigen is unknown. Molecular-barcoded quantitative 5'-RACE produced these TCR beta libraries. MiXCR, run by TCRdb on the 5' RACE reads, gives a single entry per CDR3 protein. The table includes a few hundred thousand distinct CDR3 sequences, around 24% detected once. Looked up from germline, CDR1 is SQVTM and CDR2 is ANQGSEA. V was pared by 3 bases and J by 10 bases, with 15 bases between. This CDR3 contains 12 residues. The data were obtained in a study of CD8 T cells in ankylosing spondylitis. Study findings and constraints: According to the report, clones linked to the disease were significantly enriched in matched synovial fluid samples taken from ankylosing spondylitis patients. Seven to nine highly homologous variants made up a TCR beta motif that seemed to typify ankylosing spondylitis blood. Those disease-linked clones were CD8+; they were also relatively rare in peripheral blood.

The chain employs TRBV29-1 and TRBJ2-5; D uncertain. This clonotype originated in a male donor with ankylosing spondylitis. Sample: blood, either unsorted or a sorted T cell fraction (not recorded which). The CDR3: CSVDAVQRIQYF. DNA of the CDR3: TGCAGCGTTGATGCGGTACAGAGAATCCAGTACTTC.